This entry lists 8 T cell receptor beta chains sequenced from one sample in a study of blood T cells in healthy people across ages. Alongside a J-beta primer mix, a sample-barcoded 5' primer served in a second PCR lasting about 7 to 12 cycles. Each CDR3 protein is one row after TCRdb ran MiXCR on the 5' RACE reads. This sample yields around 990,000 distinct CDR3 sequences, of which under 30% are seen a single time; around 0.7% belongs to the top ten. Separately, the same data were catalogued under a study of T cells of mothers and their children.

The specimen was blood. The receptors were gathered from a girl aged 2-15 years in good health.

In this sample, this clonotype turned up a few times. The chain combines TRBV5-4 with TRBJ2-7; the match to TRBD2 covers 9 bases. The CDR3 runs to 16 residues. From germline, CDR1 is SGHNT and CDR2 YYREEE (reference sequence). V lost 0 bases to trimming and J lost 0 bases; unmatched junction nucleotides: 4. The CDR3 here is CASSLGLAESSYEQYF. DNA for the CDR3: TGTGCCAGCAGCTTGGGACTAGCGGAAAGCTCCTACGAGCAGTACTTC.

This clonotype has ten or more counts. The rearrangement links TRBV7-2 to TRBJ2-5; 11 nucleotides line up with TRBD2. Trimming at V came to 7 bases and at J to 4 bases, leaving 11 bases not matched to a gene. This CDR3 is 16 amino acids long. Germline CDR1 SGHTA, CDR2 FQGNSA. In DNA, the CDR3 is TGTGCCAGCATCGCGTCGCGCGGACTAGCGGGAGAGACCCAGTACTTC. Its protein is CASIASRGLAGETQYF.

This clonotype came up a few times. The rearrangement uses TRBV7-9 and TRBJ2-4; maybe TRBD1 (6 bases). The CDR3 runs to 14 residues. With 5 bases removed from V and 8 bases from J, the gap between germline ends came to 16 bases. From germline, CDR1 is SEHNR and CDR2 FQNEAQ (reference sequence). The CDR3 bases are TGTGCCAGCAGCCTTGCAGGGGAAGGAGACATTCAGTACTTC. Translation gives CASSLAGEGDIQYF. Complete variable domain (other parts from reference TRBV7-9 and TRBJ2-4): DTGVSQNPRHKITKRGQNVTFRCDPISEHNRLYWYRQTLGQGPEFLTYFQNEAQLEKSRLLSDRFSAERPKGSFSTLEIQRTEQGDSAMYLCASSLAGEGDIQYFGAGTRLSVL.

This rearrangement joins TRBV29-1 to TRBJ2-4; TRBD1 might be the D (5 bases). Germline V gives CDR1 SQVTM, CDR2 ANQGSEA. The CDR3 has 13 residues. The germline V and J ends were trimmed by 8 bases and 2 bases, with 13 bases remaining between them. This CDR3 reads CSPRRGSKNIQYF. The DNA of the CDR3 is TGCAGCCCACGTAGGGGATCCAAAAACATTCAGTACTTC.

This clonotype appeared a few times. The rearrangement uses TRBV11-1 and TRBJ2-2; 7 nucleotides line up with TRBD1. The CDR3 runs 14 residues. Trimming cost V 2 bases and J 6 bases; bases outside gene matches: 3. Looked up from germline, CDR1 is SGHAT and CDR2 is FQDESV (reference sequence). This CDR3 is CASSLTGAPGELFF. In nucleotides, the CDR3 is TGTGCCAGCAGCTTAACAGGGGCACCCGGGGAGCTGTTTTTT.

This sequence joins TRBV4-1 and TRBJ2-5; D may be TRBD2 (5 bases). The J call is doubtful: the DNA matches TRBJ2-1 better. The CDR3 extends over 17 amino acids. The germline gives CDR1 MGHRA, CDR2 YSYEKL. CDR3 protein: CASSQGLETTLYNEQFF. The CDR3 bases are TGCGCCAGCAGCCAAGGATTGGAGACTACGCTCTACAATGAGCAGTTCTTC.

This clonotype turned up a few times. The J gene is TRBJ1-5, the V gene TRBV12-3 or TRBV12-4, with a weak D call TRBD1 (5 bases). V lost 6 bases to trimming and J lost 5 bases, with 11 bases between them. The CDR3 loop spans 13 amino acids. The CDR3 here is CASRPGPYQPQHF. CDR3 DNA: TGTGCCAGCAGACCGGGACCCTATCAGCCCCAGCATTTT.

This clonotype was observed a handful of times. The chain uses TRBV7-9 and TRBJ2-7; 9 bases fit TRBD2. J was trimmed by 4 bases and V by 0 bases; bases with no gene match: 7. The V gene's germline CDR1 is SEHNR and CDR2 FQNEAQ (reference sequence). The CDR3 sequence is 16 residues long. In DNA, the CDR3 is TGTGCCAGCAGCTTAGCGAGCGGGGGGTATTCATACGAGCAGTACTTC. Amino acid sequence: CASSLASGGYSYEQYF.